The T cell receptor (beta chain) under discussion was sequenced for a study of early T cells in non-severe SARS-CoV-2 infection. This clonotype was counted only a few times. Individual cDNA molecules each received unique molecular identifiers attached to them. Using its own MiXCR run on the 5' RACE reads, TCRdb lists one record per CDR3 protein. Among tens of thousands of distinct CDR3 sequences listed, 5% were seen once. The sequence derives from an adult who was a healthcare worker with PCR-confirmed SARS-CoV-2 infection or an uninfected control (not recorded which). The sequenced material came from whole blood.

CDR3 in amino acids: CASSPGTYTDTQYF. CDR3 nucleotides: TGTGCCAGCAGCCCCGGGACATACACAGATACGCAGTATTTT. This sequence joins TRBV7-9 and TRBJ2-3, with D possibly matching TRBD1 (6 bases). In germline, CDR1 is SEHNR, CDR2 FQNEAQ (reference sequence). Deletions cut 5 bases from V and 2 bases from J, with 11 bases between. The CDR3 contains 14 residues.